This TCR beta chain is from a study of blood T cell repertoires in COVID-19. About the study: From T cells, B-cell-depleted T cells, or PBMCs came the material, which was cDNA or gDNA.

Per the study methods: Reference gene primer amplification in the assay estimated nucleated cell counts. Method: immunoSEQ multiplex PCR; TCRdb's copy keeps in-frame clones and lacks some. That table supplies the V and J calls and clone size; D and trimming were determined from the DNA. The sample lists some 500,000 clones; around nine tenths were seen once. CDR1 is SNHLY and CDR2 is FYNNEI in the germline V gene. The CDR3 length is 15 residues. V shed 7 bases and J 3 bases; nucleotides not matched to a gene: 11. Patients from Seattle were sampled longitudinally, starting during active infection. Sequencing input: peripheral blood. The chain links TRBV2 to TRBJ2-7; 8 bases map to TRBD2. The clonotype originates from a woman between 50 and 59 years old with COVID-19, enrolled during active disease. The CDR3 spells CASNHGRRGVYEQYF. The DNA for the CDR3 is TGTGCCAGCAATCATGGAAGGCGGGGGGTCTACGAGCAGTACTTC.